These 30 T cell receptor beta chains were all obtained from the same sample, sequenced in a study of beta chain features in type 1 diabetes. Notes on the study in general: All four CD4+ subsets of Type 1 diabetes patients contained TCRB CDR3s that were moderately but significantly shorter.

These receptors lack a known antigen. All of the isolated RNA was reverse transcribed, so expressed TCRB transcripts were sequenced. TCRdb keeps only in-frame clones here, not all; method: immunoSEQ multiplex PCR. Of about 740,000 clones in the sample, 13% were seen once. Sequencing was carried out using naive CD4+ T cells from blood. These receptors all stem from a man younger than 35 with type 1 diabetes.

This clone was seen just once. The chain employs TRBV11-2 and TRBJ1-3, with D unresolved. Germline V gene sequence: CDR1 SGHAT, CDR2 FQNNGV. The V end lost 1 base, the J end lost 6 bases, and 4 bases lay between the germline ends. The CDR3 is made up of 12 amino acids. As DNA, the CDR3 is TGTGCCAGCAGCTTAGCCATAAACACCATATATTTT. It yields the protein CASSLAINTIYF.

To note about this clone: This CDR3 is also generated by other DNA sequences in the sample. The V call is TRBV9, the J call TRBJ1-2; 7 nucleotides match TRBD1. The CDR3 runs 14 residues. Germline lookup yields CDR1 SGDLS and CDR2 YYNGEE. V was clipped by 4 bases and J by 2 bases; unmatched bases: 5. The DNA for the CDR3 is TGTGCCAGCAGCCCGCAGACAGGGAACTATGGCTACACCTTC. Its translation: CASSPQTGNYGYTF.

The DNA of the CDR3 is TGTGCCAGCAGTTACTCGAGGGACAGGGACAATGAGCAGTTCTTC. Its translation: CASSYSRDRDNEQFF. J is TRBJ2-1 and V is TRBV6-6; 9 bases align to TRBD1. V shed 0 bases, J shed 5 bases, and the junction held 2 bases outside the gene matches. This CDR3 comprises 15 residues. Germline loops: CDR1 MNHNY, CDR2 SVGAGI (reference sequence).

There are a few counts of this clone. The V gene is TRBV5-4, the J gene TRBJ1-1, with D perhaps TRBD1 (6 bases). Germline lookup yields CDR1 SGHNT and CDR2 YYREEE (reference sequence). Trimming stripped 4 bases from V and 2 bases from J, with 12 bases between. The CDR3 contains 14 residues. The CDR3 sequence is CASSRGGGNTEAFF. The CDR3 DNA follows: TGTGCCAGCAGCCGGGGAGGGGGTAACACTGAAGCTTTCTTT.

The chain employs TRBV30 and TRBJ1-2, with unresolved D. The CDR3 length is 13 residues. Germline CDR1 is GTSNPN and CDR2 is SVGIG (reference sequence). V lost 3 bases and J 4 bases, leaving 12 bases between the germline ends. Written as DNA, the CDR3 is TGTGCCTGGAGCGAGGACGCGGGCTATGGCTACACCTTC. Residues: CAWSEDAGYGYTF.

Worth noting for this clone: The identical CDR3 is also encoded by other nucleotide sequences in the sample. This chain uses TRBV11-2 with TRBJ2-5; D may be TRBD1 (5 bases). Germline assignment: CDR1 SGHAT and CDR2 FQNNGV. The V end was cut by 1 base, the J end by 2 bases, with 8 bases between. The CDR3 runs to 14 residues. CDR3 amino acids: CASSLGQGQETQYF. The CDR3 bases are TGTGCCAGCAGCTTAGGTCAGGGTCAAGAGACCCAGTACTTC.

This clone has more than one count but fewer than ten. CDR3 protein: CASSLYRPNPGEKLFF. DNA for the CDR3: TGTGCCAGCAGCTTATATAGGCCTAACCCAGGCGAAAAACTGTTTTTT. V and J are TRBV7-8 and TRBJ1-4; unclear D gene. This CDR3 spans 16 amino acids. The V and J ends lost 2 bases and 8 bases respectively, with 18 bases between them. In germline, CDR1 is SGHVS, CDR2 FQNEAQ.

The rearrangement links TRBV30 to TRBJ1-2, with D uncertain. Trimming removed 4 bases from V and 8 bases from J, with 17 bases in between. The germline CDR1 and CDR2 sequences are GTSNPN and SVGIG (reference sequence). This CDR3 has 13 residues. The CDR3 reads CAWIGIADGGYTF. CDR3 nucleotides: TGTGCCTGGATCGGCATAGCGGATGGGGGCTACACCTTC.

This clone was observed a few times. The chain couples TRBV18 to TRBJ2-7; D may be TRBD1 (6 bases). V was trimmed by 6 bases and J by 2 bases, leaving 14 bases between them. Germline-derived CDR1 and CDR2 are KGHSH and LQKENI. This CDR3 region has 14 residues. CDR3 in amino acids: CASSLYREPYEQYF. In DNA, the CDR3 is TGTGCCAGCTCCCTTTACAGGGAACCCTACGAGCAGTACTTC.

This rearrangement joins TRBV28 to TRBJ1-5; D possibly corresponds to TRBD1 (5 bases). Germline CDR1 reads MDHEN; CDR2 reads SYDVKM. The CDR3 extends over 14 amino acids. V lost 1 base, J lost 6 bases, and 10 bases lay in between. Here the CDR3 DNA reads TGTGCCAGCAGTTTATATGGTGGGGGTCAGCCCCAGCATTTT. Translated, it gives CASSLYGGGQPQHF.

About this clone itself: One junction end does not reproduce the germline sequence, and a read error may be involved. The chain combines TRBV7-7 with TRBJ2-5; D tentatively fits TRBD1 or TRBD2 (5 bases each). The CDR3 loop spans 15 amino acids. Per the germline V gene, CDR1 is SSHAT and CDR2 is FNYEAQ (reference sequence). The CDR3 DNA follows: TGTGCTAGCAGCTTCAGTCCGGGGCCAGGGGAGACCCAGTACTTC. This encodes CASSFSPGPGETQYF.

The chain uses TRBV7-2 and TRBJ1-2; perhaps TRBD1 as D (5 bases). V lost 5 bases, J lost 4 bases, and 17 bases lay in between. The CDR3 sequence is 15 residues long. Germline CDR1 and CDR2: SGHTA and FQGNSA. The CDR3 DNA follows: TGTGCCAGCAGCGTGAGTCCCGGACAACTCTATGGCTACACCTTC. Its translation is CASSVSPGQLYGYTF.

Concerning this clone itself: The same CDR3 arises from other DNA sequences in this sample as well. The chain joins TRBV30 to TRBJ2-7; D not certain. V was cut by 2 bases and J by 1 base, with 3 bases left in between. The CDR3 loop spans 11 amino acids. Germline V gene lookup returns CDR1 GTSNPN and CDR2 SVGIG (reference sequence). This chain's CDR3 is CAWSLSYEQYF. CDR3 in DNA: TGTGCCTGGAGTCTTTCCTACGAGCAGTACTTC.

This clone was seen a handful of times. This chain links TRBV6-1 with TRBJ1-2; D possibly corresponds to TRBD1 (5 bases). Germline CDR1 reads MNHNS; CDR2 reads SASEGT. V was clipped by 3 bases and J by 7 bases, with 12 bases between them. This CDR3 has 13 residues. CDR3 loop: CASSDPGRGGYTF. In DNA, the CDR3 is TGTGCCAGCAGTGACCCGGGGCGGGGTGGCTACACCTTC.

A few counts support this clone. The chain recombines TRBV18 with TRBJ1-6; a weak D match, TRBD1 (6 bases). From germline, CDR1 is KGHSH and CDR2 LQKENI. Trimming took 3 bases from V and 11 from J, leaving 8 bases between them. CDR3 length: 12 residues. The CDR3 here is CASSPTGTPLHF. The CDR3 nucleotides are TGTGCCAGCTCACCCACAGGGACACCCCTCCACTTT.

This clone was seen more than once but under ten times. V gene TRBV9 combines with J gene TRBJ1-3, with D tentatively TRBD1 (6 bases). Trimming took 4 bases from V and 0 from J, leaving 14 bases between them. Per germline, CDR1 SGDLS and CDR2 YYNGEE. The length of the CDR3 is 16 residues. The DNA of the CDR3 is TGTGCCAGCAGCCCAGGGGCAGAAGCCTCTGGAAACACCATATATTTT. It codes for CASSPGAEASGNTIYF. Together with reference TRBV9 and TRBJ1-3, the CDR3 gives the full variable domain: DSGVTQTPKHLITATGQRVTLRCSPRSGDLSVYWYQQSLDQGLQFLIQYYNGEERAKGNILERFSAQQFPDLHSELNLSSLELGDSALYFCASSPGAEASGNTIYFGEGSWLTVV.

This clone was seen only a few times. This rearrangement joins TRBV10-3 to TRBJ2-7; tentative D call: TRBD2 (6 bases). The V and J ends lost 10 bases and 5 bases respectively, with 18 bases between them. From germline, CDR1 is ENHRY and CDR2 SYGVKD. This CDR3 is 13 amino acids long. This CDR3 reads CATRGNQKDEQYF. The CDR3, as DNA: TGTGCCACCCGGGGGAACCAGAAAGACGAGCAGTACTTC.

This chain links TRBV15 with TRBJ2-2, with 7 bases matching TRBD1. Looked up from germline, CDR1 is LNHNV and CDR2 is YYDKDF (reference sequence). The CDR3 consists of 17 residues. V dropped 8 bases and J dropped 1; count of bases not matched to a gene: 13. This chain's CDR3 is CATPPPIRDRNTGELFF. CDR3 coding DNA: TGTGCCACCCCACCGCCGATCCGGGACAGGAACACCGGGGAGCTGTTTTTT. The full variable domain, in which reference TRBV15 and TRBJ2-2 provide the parts outside the CDR3, is DAMVIQNPRYQVTQFGKPVTLSCSQTLNHNVMYWYQQKSSQAPKLLFHYYDKDFNNEADTPDNFQSRRPNTSFCFLDIRSPGLGDTAMYLCATPPPIRDRNTGELFFGEGSRLTVL.

The rearrangement links TRBV5-6 to TRBJ2-5; no definite D call. The V gene's germline CDR1 is SGHDT and CDR2 YYEEEE. The V gene lost 0 bases and the J gene lost 4 bases, with 7 bases spanning the gap. The CDR3 runs 13 residues. The CDR3 spells CASSLERRETQYF. For the CDR3, the DNA is TGTGCCAGCAGCTTGGAGAGGCGAGAGACCCAGTACTTC.

The gene calls are TRBV7-2 and TRBJ2-2; a possible D gene is TRBD2 (5 bases). CDR3 length equals 16 residues. Trimming cost V 2 bases and J 1 base, with 11 bases left between them. Germline loops: CDR1 SGHTA, CDR2 FQGNSA. The CDR3 nucleotides are TGTGCCAGCAGCTTATGGGGAGCCGGGAACACCGGGGAGCTGTTTTTT. Residues: CASSLWGAGNTGELFF.

This clone appeared a few times. V usage is TRBV30 and J usage is TRBJ1-2; 7 bases map to TRBD1. The CDR3 has 16 amino acids. V trimming: 0 bases; J trimming: 0 bases; junction bases outside the gene matches: 7. Germline V gene sequence: CDR1 GTSNPN, CDR2 SVGIG (reference sequence). In DNA, the CDR3 is TGTGCCTGGAGTGTACTGGGGGACAGACCTAACTATGGCTACACCTTC. It translates to CAWSVLGDRPNYGYTF.

The DNA of the CDR3 is TGTGCCAGCAGCAGGGACAGCTGGGGGGAGGCTTTCTTT. As protein: CASSRDSWGEAFF. V usage is TRBV6-5 and J usage is TRBJ1-1; 7 bases are a match to TRBD1. V dropped 6 bases and J dropped 11; count of bases not matched to a gene: 12. This CDR3 region has 13 residues. In germline, CDR1 is MNHEY, CDR2 SVGAGI.

Written as DNA, the CDR3 is TGTGCCTGGAGTGCCTCCGCGTACGAGCAGTACTTC. This translates into CAWSASAYEQYF. The chain joins TRBV30 to TRBJ2-5; D not resolved. The end of the DNA fits TRBJ2-7 better, so the J call may be wrong. The CDR3 extends over 12 amino acids. Germline V gene lookup returns CDR1 GTSNPN and CDR2 SVGIG (reference sequence).

The sample holds one count of this clone. The chain has TRBV30 and TRBJ1-1; perhaps TRBD1 as D (5 bases). V was clipped by 0 bases and J by 4 bases, with 18 bases between them. Germline CDR1 is GTSNPN and CDR2 is SVGIG (reference sequence). CDR3 length: 16 amino acids. The CDR3 bases are TGTGCCTGGAGTGTACCCCTTGGACGGGGGAGCACTGAAGCTTTCTTT. This translates into CAWSVPLGRGSTEAFF.

A few counts support this clone. The V call is TRBV19, the J call TRBJ2-7; no clear D. The ends were cut back, 3 bases at V and 2 bases at J, with 8 bases in the middle. The V gene's germline CDR1 is LNHDA and CDR2 SQIVND (reference sequence). The CDR3 sequence is 13 residues long. CDR3 sequence reads: CASSMEPPYEQYF. For the CDR3, the DNA is TGTGCCAGTAGTATGGAGCCACCCTACGAGCAGTACTTC. The variable domain in full, with the rest retrieved from reference TRBV19 and TRBJ2-7, is DGGITQSPKYLFRKEGQNVTLSCEQNLNHDAMYWYRQDPGQGLRLIYYSQIVNDFQKGDIAEGYSVSREKKESFPLTVTSAQKNPTAFYLCASSMEPPYEQYFGPGTRLTVT.

This clone was recorded a few times. This sequence joins TRBV7-8 and TRBJ1-1, with D uncertain. V was clipped by 3 bases and J by 2 bases, with 7 bases between them. The CDR3 contains 13 residues. The germline V gene has CDR1 SGHVS and CDR2 FQNEAQ. This CDR3 is CASSFGPNTEAFF. The CDR3 bases are TGTGCCAGCAGCTTTGGCCCAAACACTGAAGCTTTCTTT.

J is TRBJ2-5 and V is TRBV7-6; TRBD1 might be the D (5 bases). The germline V gene has CDR1 SGHVS and CDR2 FNYEAQ. The V end lost 5 bases, the J end lost 1 base, and 14 bases lay between the germline ends. The CDR3 has 15 amino acids. CDR3: CASSLMDTSQETQYF. The CDR3, as DNA: TGTGCCAGCAGCCTCATGGACACAAGCCAAGAGACCCAGTACTTC.

This clone came up a few times. The J gene is TRBJ1-1, the V gene TRBV5-1; D call uncertain. Germline CDR1 reads SGHRS; CDR2 reads YFSETQ. The CDR3 contains 14 residues. V was pared by 1 base and J by 8 bases, with 15 bases between. CDR3 amino acids: CASSLSSYSTEAFF. Written as DNA, the CDR3 is TGCGCCAGCAGCTTGTCGAGCTACAGTACCGAAGCTTTCTTT. Complete variable domain (other parts from reference TRBV5-1 and TRBJ1-1): KAGVTQTPRYLIKTRGQQVTLSCSPISGHRSVSWYQQTPGQGLQFLFEYFSETQRNKGNFPGRFSGRQFSNSRSEMNVSTLELGDSALYLCASSLSSYSTEAFFGQGTRLTVV.

In this sample, this clone turned up a few times. The CDR3 loop reads CASSGGTGGYEQYF. CDR3 nucleotide sequence: TGTGCCAGCAGCGGGGGGACAGGGGGCTACGAGCAGTACTTC. The V and J genes are TRBV14 and TRBJ2-7, with 11 bases aligning to TRBD1. V shed 5 bases, J shed 3 bases, and the junction held 3 bases outside the gene matches. The CDR3 runs 14 residues. Germline CDR1 SGHDN, CDR2 FVKESK.

The chain is built from TRBV10-3 and TRBJ1-1; 9 bases are shared with TRBD1. Germline assignment: CDR1 ENHRY and CDR2 SYGVKD. This CDR3 spans 13 amino acids. With 5 bases clipped from V and 4 bases from J, the junction kept 2 bases outside the gene matches. The chain's CDR3 is CAISPGQGTEAFF. The CDR3 region has the DNA TGTGCCATCAGTCCGGGACAGGGCACTGAAGCTTTCTTT.